This T cell receptor beta chain was captured in a study of blood T cell repertoires in COVID-19. In the study overall: PBMCs, B-cell-depleted T cells, or T cells provided the cDNA or gDNA that made up the material.

Only in-frame clones appear in the TCRdb table, and some are missing; sequencing was by immunoSEQ multiplex PCR. The data hold over 150,000 clones, with approximately 86% observed a single time. Trimming removed 6 bases at V and 0 bases at J, with 5 bases between. The germline gives CDR1 MNHEY, CDR2 SMNVEV (reference sequence). This CDR3 is built from 12 residues. The V and J genes are TRBV27 and TRBJ1-1; D is unresolved. The clonotype was recovered from a man between 60 and 75 years old with COVID-19, enrolled during active disease. The sample was peripheral blood. As DNA, the CDR3 is TGTGCCAGCAGGACTATGAACACTGAAGCTTTCTTT. Amino acids: CASRTMNTEAFF.